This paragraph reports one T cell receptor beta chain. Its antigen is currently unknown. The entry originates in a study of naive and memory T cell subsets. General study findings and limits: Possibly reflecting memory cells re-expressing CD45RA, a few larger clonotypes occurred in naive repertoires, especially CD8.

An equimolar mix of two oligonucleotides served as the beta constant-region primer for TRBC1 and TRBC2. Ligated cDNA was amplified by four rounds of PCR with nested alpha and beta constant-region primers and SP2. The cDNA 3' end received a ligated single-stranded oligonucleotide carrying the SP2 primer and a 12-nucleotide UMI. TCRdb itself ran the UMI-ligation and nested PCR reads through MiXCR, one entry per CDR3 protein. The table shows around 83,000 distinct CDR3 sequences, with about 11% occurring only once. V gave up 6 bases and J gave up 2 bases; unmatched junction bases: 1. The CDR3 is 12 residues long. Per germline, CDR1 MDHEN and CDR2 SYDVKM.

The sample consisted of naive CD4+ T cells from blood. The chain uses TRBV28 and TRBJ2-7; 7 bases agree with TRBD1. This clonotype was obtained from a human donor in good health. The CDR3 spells CASRDRPYEQYF. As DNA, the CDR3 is TGTGCCAGCAGGGACAGGCCCTACGAGCAGTACTTC.